This entry is about one T cell receptor (beta chain). What it binds is not known. This sample stems from a study of STAT3 mutations in large granular lymphocyte leukemia. Study outcomes and limitations: Every T-cell large granular lymphocyte leukemia patient had at least one immunodominant TCR beta clonotype.

The V segment lost 0 bases and the J segment 5 bases; nucleotides outside the gene matches: 5. The CDR3 has 15 amino acids. The germline V gene encodes CDR1 GTSNPN and CDR2 SVGIG (reference sequence). The method was immunoSEQ multiplex PCR; TCRdb's version includes in-frame clones alone and lacks a portion of them. The profile shows 7,000 to 9,500 clones, around 74% of them singletons. V gene TRBV30 combines with J gene TRBJ2-1, with TRBD2 identical over 9 bases. Sequencing was carried out using peripheral blood mononuclear cells. The origin of this receptor is a woman in her 40s with T-cell large granular lymphocyte leukemia. Some clones in this sample may be carry-over from other donors' samples. The CDR3 DNA reads TGTGCCTGGAGTGTACGGACTAGCGCTCACAATGAGCAGTTCTTC. Amino acid sequence: CAWSVRTSAHNEQFF.